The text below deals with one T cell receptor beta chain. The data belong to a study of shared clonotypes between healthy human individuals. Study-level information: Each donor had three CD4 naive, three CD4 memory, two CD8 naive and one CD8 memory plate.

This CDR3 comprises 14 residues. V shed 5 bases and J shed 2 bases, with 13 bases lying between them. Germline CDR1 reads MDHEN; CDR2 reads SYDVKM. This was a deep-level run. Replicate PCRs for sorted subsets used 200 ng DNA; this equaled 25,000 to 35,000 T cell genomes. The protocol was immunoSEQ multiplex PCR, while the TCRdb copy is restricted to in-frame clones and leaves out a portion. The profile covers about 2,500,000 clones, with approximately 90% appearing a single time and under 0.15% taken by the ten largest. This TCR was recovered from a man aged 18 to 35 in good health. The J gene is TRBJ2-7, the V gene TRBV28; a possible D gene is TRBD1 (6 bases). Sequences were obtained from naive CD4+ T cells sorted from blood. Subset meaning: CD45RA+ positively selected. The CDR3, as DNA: TGTGCCAGCAGTCATCGACAGGCTACCTACGAGCAGTACTTC. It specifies CASSHRQATYEQYF.